The 2 T cell receptor beta chains below all came from one sample that was sequenced in a study of blood T cell repertoires in COVID-19. The protocol was immunoSEQ multiplex PCR, while the TCRdb copy is restricted to in-frame clones and leaves out a portion. The sample lists around 200,000 clones; approximately 80% were seen once. Sequenced sample: PBMCs or T cells enriched from blood (not recorded which). The source of these receptors is a middle-aged woman with acute COVID-19.

This clone was recorded a few times. The chain is built from TRBV19 and TRBJ1-2; no clear D. Trimming shortened V by 3 bases and J by 4 bases, and 12 bases separated the two germline ends. Germline V CDR1 and CDR2: LNHDA, SQIVND (reference sequence). The CDR3 has 14 residues. CDR3 sequence reads: CASSIRQTLYGYTF. The CDR3 DNA sequence: TGTGCCAGTAGTATTCGCCAGACTCTCTATGGCTACACCTTC.

The chain's CDR3 is CASSDLAGLGAVNEKLFF. The DNA of the CDR3 is TGTGCCAGCAGTGATTTGGCGGGTTTGGGGGCGGTCAATGAAAAACTGTTTTTT. The rearrangement links TRBV25-1 to TRBJ1-4; TRBD1 might be the D (6 bases). CDR1 MGHDK and CDR2 SYGVNS come from the germline V gene. V dropped 3 bases and J dropped 5 bases, with 22 bases sitting between them. The length of the CDR3 is 18 residues.